Presented here are 30 T cell receptor beta chains from one specimen sequenced in a study of regulatory T cells. Notes on the study in general: In CD3G-deficient patients, conventional CD4+ T cells were enriched for hydrophobic CDR3 residues at positions 6 and 7.

The primer mix had 52 TRBV and 13 TRBJ primers. Libraries were prepared by immunoSEQ multiplex PCR; TCRdb keeps only in-frame clonotypes and omits some of them. The profile shows around 32,000 clones, roughly 92% of them singletons. Their antigens are not known. The material sequenced was conventional CD4+ T cells sorted from blood. These receptors were obtained from a person under 35 with CD3G deficiency.

CDR3: CASSGGYSNQPQHF. CDR3 DNA: TGTGCCAGCAGTGGAGGCTATAGCAATCAGCCCCAGCATTTT. The gene calls are TRBV6-1 and TRBJ1-5; D is unclear. Looked up from germline, CDR1 is MNHNS and CDR2 is SASEGT. V lost 4 bases and J 0 bases, leaving 7 bases between the germline ends. The CDR3 spans 14 residues.

The CDR3 loop reads CASSRQGSGAWGYTF. In DNA, the CDR3 is TGTGCCAGTAGCCGACAGGGCTCCGGAGCGTGGGGCTACACCTTC. The chain has TRBV19 and TRBJ1-2; TRBD1 aligns across 7 bases. The J segment lost 8 bases and the V segment lost 6 bases, leaving 15 bases of the junction unmatched. Germline V CDR1 and CDR2: LNHDA, SQIVND (reference sequence). The CDR3 spans 15 residues.

V and J are TRBV7-9 and TRBJ1-6; D is ambiguous. Germline assignment: CDR1 SEHNR and CDR2 FQNEAQ (reference sequence). V was clipped by 5 bases and J by 5 bases, with 4 bases between them. The length of the CDR3 is 12 residues. CDR3 nucleotides: TGTGCCAGCAGCCGGGATAATTCACCCCTCCACTTT. Its translation is CASSRDNSPLHF.

The chain combines TRBV23-1 with TRBJ1-3; 9 nucleotides match TRBD1. Being an ORF, TRBV23-1 has a function that is uncertain. The CDR3 is 17 amino acids. V trimming: 4 bases; J trimming: 2 bases; junction bases outside the gene matches: 9. The CDR3 region has the DNA TGCGCCAGCAGTCGGTTTCGGGACAGGGAACCTGGAAACACCATATATTTT. This gives the protein CASSRFRDREPGNTIYF.

The chain links TRBV5-1 to TRBJ1-2; D gene uncertain. Between the trimmed V and J ends, which lost 2 bases and 10 bases, there was a span of 12 bases. Germline CDR1 SGHRS, CDR2 YFSETQ. CDR3 length: 12 amino acids. This chain's CDR3 is CASSLQGYAYTF. The CDR3, as DNA: TGCGCCAGCAGCTTACAAGGATACGCCTACACCTTC.

The chain combines TRBV6-1 with TRBJ2-1; TRBD1 matches 8 bases. Trimming at V came to 10 bases and at J to 8 bases, leaving 10 bases not matched to a gene. This CDR3 has 13 residues. CDR1 and CDR2 (germline): MNHNS, SASEGT. CDR3 loop: CATRQGLGDEQFF. CDR3 DNA sequence: TGTGCCACTCGACAGGGGCTTGGGGATGAGCAGTTCTTC.

This clone is a singleton in its sample. This sequence joins TRBV12-1 and TRBJ2-5; the D segment call TRBD2 is taken from the table without a DNA check. TRBV12-1 is listed as a pseudogene. The CDR3 runs to 16 residues. CDR3 bases: TGTGCCAGCAGCCCTCGAGCGGGAGGGTACGGGGAGACCCAGTACTTC. Its translation is CASSPRAGGYGETQYF.

The V call is TRBV5-5, the J call TRBJ2-5, with unresolved D. Trimming removed 3 bases from V and 5 bases from J, with 17 bases in between. CDR3 length equals 15 residues. Germline V lookup: CDR1 SGHKS, CDR2 YYEKEE (reference sequence). The CDR3 spells CASSSLGPLGETQYF. The DNA for the CDR3 is TGTGCCAGCAGCTCCCTTGGGCCCCTGGGGGAGACCCAGTACTTC.

The chain couples TRBV7-8 to TRBJ2-7, with a tentative D call TRBD1 (6 bases). V shed 5 bases and J shed 4 bases, with 9 bases lying between them. Germline CDR1 reads SGHVS; CDR2 reads FQNEAQ. There are 12 residues in the CDR3. The CDR3 region is CASSQTGYEQYF. The CDR3 DNA sequence: TGTGCCAGCAGCCAAACAGGGTACGAGCAGTACTTC.

The rearrangement uses TRBV30 and TRBJ2-1; the match to TRBD1 covers 8 bases. After removal of 3 bases from V and 6 bases from J, the junction contained 4 bases not matched to a gene. The CDR3 has 13 residues. Germline V gene sequence: CDR1 GTSNPN, CDR2 SVGIG (reference sequence). The CDR3 DNA follows: TGTGCCTGGAGCAGGGGGCTGATCAATGAGCAGTTCTTC. Residues: CAWSRGLINEQFF.

This clone was counted a single time. The DNA of the CDR3 is TGTGCCAGTAGGGATATAACACAGGGGTGGCGCGGCGGCTACACCTTC. Encoded protein: CASRDITQGWRGGYTF. This sequence joins TRBV19 and TRBJ1-2, with TRBD1 identical over 7 bases. V lost 6 bases, J lost 8 bases, and 18 bases stayed unmatched. Germline values: CDR1 LNHDA, CDR2 SQIVND (reference sequence). This CDR3 has 16 amino acids. The full variable domain, its missing parts supplied by reference TRBV19 and TRBJ1-2, is DGGITQSPKYLFRKEGQNVTLSCEQNLNHDAMYWYRQDPGQGLRLIYYSQIVNDFQKGDIAEGYSVSREKKESFPLTVTSAQKNPTAFYLCASRDITQGWRGGYTFGSGTRLTVV.

CDR3 protein: CASSGYGENTEAFF. In nucleotides, the CDR3 is TGCGCCAGCAGCGGATATGGTGAGAACACTGAAGCTTTCTTT. The chain combines TRBV5-1 with TRBJ1-1; no definite D call. Germline V gene lookup returns CDR1 SGHRS and CDR2 YFSETQ. The CDR3 consists of 14 residues. V was pared by 4 bases and J by 1 base, with 11 bases between. Combining the CDR3 with reference TRBV5-1 and TRBJ1-1 gives the whole variable domain KAGVTQTPRYLIKTRGQQVTLSCSPISGHRSVSWYQQTPGQGLQFLFEYFSETQRNKGNFPGRFSGRQFSNSRSEMNVSTLELGDSALYLCASSGYGENTEAFFGQGTRLTVV.

The gene calls are TRBV5-4 and TRBJ2-5, with D possibly TRBD1 on 5 matching bases. Per the germline V gene, CDR1 is SGHNT and CDR2 is YYREEE (reference sequence). V was clipped by 0 bases and J by 1 base, with 7 bases between them. The CDR3 totals 14 residues. The CDR3 DNA is TGTGCCAGCAGCTTGGGACAGACCCAAGAGACCCAGTACTTC. Translated, it gives CASSLGQTQETQYF.

The chain couples TRBV29-1 to TRBJ2-5, with D perhaps matching TRBD2 (7 bases). CDR3 size: 14 residues. V was pared by 4 bases and J by 2 bases, with 14 bases between. Germline values: CDR1 SQVTM, CDR2 ANQGSEA. The CDR3 region is CSVGEGVRQETQYF. CDR3 in DNA: TGCAGCGTTGGGGAGGGGGTACGGCAAGAGACCCAGTACTTC.

This chain joins TRBV5-1 and TRBJ2-3, with 13 nucleotides matching TRBD2. V trimming: 4 bases; J trimming: 5 bases; junction bases outside the gene matches: 10. CDR1 SGHRS and CDR2 YFSETQ come from the germline V gene. The length of the CDR3 is 17 residues. This chain's CDR3 is CASSLGTSGMLKDTQYF. CDR3 DNA: TGCGCCAGCAGCCTCGGGACTAGCGGGATGTTAAAAGATACGCAGTATTTT.

The rearrangement uses TRBV7-2 and TRBJ1-3; unclear D gene. Germline V CDR1 and CDR2: SGHTA, FQGNSA. The V and J ends lost 5 bases and 0 bases respectively, with 11 bases between them. The CDR3 sequence is 15 residues long. This CDR3 reads CASSPNLRSGNTIYF. For the CDR3, the DNA is TGTGCCAGCAGCCCCAACCTACGCTCTGGAAACACCATATATTTT.

The chain links TRBV5-1 to TRBJ2-1; 11 bases align to TRBD2. This CDR3 region has 14 residues. The V gene end was trimmed by 4 bases and the J gene end by 6 bases; junction bases not matched to a gene: 3. Germline loops: CDR1 SGHRS, CDR2 YFSETQ. The CDR3 here is CASSTGLAANEQFF. For the CDR3, the DNA is TGCGCCAGCAGCACGGGACTAGCGGCCAATGAGCAGTTCTTC.

CDR3 in amino acids: CAISDLLDRNNEQFF. The CDR3 DNA reads TGTGCCATCAGTGACCTCCTGGACCGAAACAATGAGCAGTTCTTC. The V gene is TRBV10-3, the J gene TRBJ2-1; D is undetermined. Trimming pared 3 bases from V and 5 bases from J, leaving 14 bases between. CDR3 length: 15 amino acids. The germline V gene encodes CDR1 ENHRY and CDR2 SYGVKD.

J is TRBJ1-2 and V is TRBV10-3; the D gene is possibly TRBD1 (5 bases). The length of the CDR3 is 15 residues. V lost 0 bases and J 6 bases, leaving 14 bases between the germline ends. The germline CDR1 and CDR2 sequences are ENHRY and SYGVKD. The CDR3 DNA follows: TGTGCCATCAGTGAGTCGGGTAGGGGACTCCATGGCTACACCTTC. Translating gives CAISESGRGLHGYTF.

J is TRBJ1-4 and V is TRBV2; 7 positions match TRBD1. V lost 8 bases to trimming and J lost 11 bases; unmatched junction nucleotides: 5. The CDR3 is made up of 11 amino acids. CDR1 is SNHLY, CDR2 FYNNEI, per germline. Here the CDR3 DNA reads TGTGCCAGCGGTCCGGGACAGAAACTGTTTTTT. Translating gives CASGPGQKLFF.

This chain joins TRBV19 and TRBJ2-2; D possibly corresponds to TRBD2 (5 bases). Trimming removed 10 bases at V and 2 bases at J, with 14 bases between. The CDR3 length is 14 residues. In germline, CDR1 is LNHDA, CDR2 SQIVND (reference sequence). In nucleotides, the CDR3 is TGTGCCACGAGGGCAACTTCCAACACCGGGGAGCTGTTTTTT. Residues: CATRATSNTGELFF.

The chain is built from TRBV4-1 and TRBJ2-3, with 9 positions matching TRBD1. The CDR3 extends over 16 amino acids. CDR1 and CDR2 (germline): MGHRA, YSYEKL. Losses at the gene ends were 5 bases for V and 2 bases for J; bases not matched to a gene: 8. CDR3 protein: CASSKGQGDITDTQYF. Here the CDR3 DNA reads TGCGCCAGCAGCAAGGGACAGGGAGATATCACAGATACGCAGTATTTT.

In regard to this clone: At the DNA level, this CDR3 is encoded by other sequences in the same sample as well. The rearrangement uses TRBV5-1 and TRBJ2-6, with unresolved D. V lost 0 bases, J lost 4 bases, and 8 bases lay in between. The CDR3 has 15 amino acids. Looked up from germline, CDR1 is SGHRS and CDR2 is YFSETQ. The CDR3 nucleotides read TGCGCCAGCAGCTTGGGAGGAACAGGGGCCAACGTCCTGACTTTC. Translated: CASSLGGTGANVLTF.

The J gene is TRBJ2-7, the V gene TRBV12-2; TRBD2 was called by the table and not checked on the DNA. TRBV12-2 is a pseudogene segment. This CDR3 has 20 residues. The DNA of the CDR3 is TGTGCAAGTCGCTCAACTGGCGGGACCGTTCGACCTTTAAGCTCCTACGAGCAGTACGTC. This encodes CASRSTGGTVRPLSSYEQYV.

CDR3 coding DNA: TGTGCCAGCAGCTTTATCGGGGGGGGAGGAGATACGCAGTATTTT. Encoded protein: CASSFIGGGGDTQYF. The chain employs TRBV7-2 and TRBJ2-3; 8 nucleotides match TRBD2. The V segment lost 3 bases and the J segment 5 bases; nucleotides outside the gene matches: 7. Germline V gene data show CDR1 as SGHTA and CDR2 as FQGNSA. The CDR3 is 15 amino acids.

The chain links TRBV5-1 to TRBJ2-1; TRBD2 aligns across 12 bases. Germline CDR1 reads SGHRS; CDR2 reads YFSETQ. The CDR3 contains 19 residues. J was trimmed by 0 bases and V by 2 bases; bases with no gene match: 9. CDR3 in amino acids: CASSFLPSGGVSSYNEQFF. For the CDR3, the DNA is TGCGCCAGCAGCTTTCTCCCTAGCGGGGGGGTTAGCTCCTACAATGAGCAGTTCTTC.

The chain links TRBV6-1 to TRBJ2-7; 8 bases match TRBD1. Looked up from germline, CDR1 is MNHNS and CDR2 is SASEGT. CDR3 length: 15 amino acids. V gave up 5 bases and J gave up 0 bases; unmatched junction bases: 6. The chain's CDR3 is CASSRQGADSYEQYF. The CDR3 DNA reads as TGTGCCAGCAGTCGTCAGGGGGCCGACTCCTACGAGCAGTACTTC.

This rearrangement joins TRBV19 to TRBJ2-7, with 7 bases that match TRBD1. The germline V gene encodes CDR1 LNHDA and CDR2 SQIVND (reference sequence). V lost 7 bases and J lost 2; bases outside the gene matches: 8. The CDR3 totals 14 residues. The CDR3 loop is CASTPGTAAYEQYF. The CDR3 coding sequence is TGTGCCAGTACCCCCGGGACAGCAGCCTACGAGCAGTACTTC.

This clone appeared once. This chain links TRBV18 with TRBJ2-1; possibly TRBD2 for D (6 bases). CDR3 size: 15 residues. The germline gives CDR1 KGHSH, CDR2 LQKENI. V gave up 6 bases and J gave up 6 bases, with 18 bases separating them. The CDR3 DNA reads TGTGCCAGCTCTCCCGGGGGAGCCCCGGGCAATGAGCAGTTCTTC. Its protein product is CASSPGGAPGNEQFF. Complete variable domain (other parts from reference TRBV18 and TRBJ2-1): NAGVMQNPRHLVRRRGQEARLRCSPMKGHSHVYWYRQLPEEGLKFMVYLQKENIIDESGMPKERFSAEFPKEGPSILRIQQVVRGDSAAYFCASSPGGAPGNEQFFGPGTRLTVL.

This chain connects TRBV6-1 to TRBJ2-3, with D maybe TRBD1 (5 bases). V was trimmed by 6 bases and J by 2 bases, leaving 15 bases between them. In germline, CDR1 is MNHNS, CDR2 SASEGT. This CDR3 contains 15 residues. The CDR3 protein is CASSSKGAATDTQYF. CDR3 in DNA: TGTGCCAGCAGCAGTAAAGGGGCCGCCACAGATACGCAGTATTTT.